These T cell receptor beta chains were read from a single sample in a study of cytomegalovirus exposure and HLA in healthy donors. TCRdb's copy holds only in-frame clones and misses some; the assay was immunoSEQ multiplex PCR. The sample consists of approximately 56,000 clones, about 70% of them appearing once. Input material: PBMCs. Every receptor here comes from a woman between 50 and 59 years old in good health and CMV-seropositive. Each CDR3 is given with its conserved first and last residue. A D gene is named only where the DNA matches it firmly. The listing skips clone size in some rows; elsewhere it reads once, few, many or a size class.

J gene | D gene | clone size | V gene | CDR3 length | CDR3 protein | CDR3 DNA
TRBJ1-2 | . | . | TRBV19 | 14 | CASSRKQGHYGYTF | TGTGCCAGTAGTAGGAAGCAGGGGCACTATGGCTACACCTTC
TRBJ2-2 | . | . | TRBV11-2 | 16 | CASSEARAGYTGELFF | TGTGCCAGCAGCGAAGCCCGGGCAGGGTACACCGGGGAGCTGTTTTTT
TRBJ1-2 | . | . | TRBV21-1 | 12 | CASSNDSYGYTF | TGTGCCAGCAGCAACGACAGCTATGGCTACACCTTC
TRBJ1-6 | . | . | TRBV2 | 14 | CASSAGILGSPLHF | TGTGCCAGCAGTGCCGGGATTTTGGGTTCACCCCTCCACTTT
TRBJ2-1 | TRBD1 | . | TRBV19 | 13 | CATYRGRDNEQFF | TGTGCCACTTACAGGGGGCGGGACAATGAGCAGTTCTTC
TRBJ2-3 | . | . | TRBV10-2 | 15 | CASSEASGRTDTQYF | TGCGCCAGCAGTGAGGCCAGCGGCCGCACAGATACGCAGTATTTT
TRBJ1-6 | TRBD1 | . | TRBV7-8 | 14 | CASRAGTGNSPLHF | TGTGCCAGCAGGGCCGGGACAGGGAATTCACCCCTCCACTTT
TRBJ1-4 | TRBD1 | . | TRBV28 | 14 | CASRVGGEGEKLFF | TGTGCCAGCAGGGTAGGGGGCGAAGGGGAAAAACTGTTTTTT
TRBJ1-5 | TRBD1 | . | TRBV29-1 | 13 | CSVGTGGNQPQHF | TGCAGCGTTGGGACAGGGGGTAATCAGCCCCAGCATTTT
TRBJ2-3 | TRBD1 | . | TRBV7-3 | 15 | CASSSRTGITDTQYF | TGTGCCAGCAGCTCACGGACAGGGATCACAGATACGCAGTATTTT
TRBJ1-4 | . | few | TRBV5-4 | 15 | CASTPGGQGAEKLFF | TGTGCCAGCACTCCTGGGGGCCAGGGCGCTGAAAAACTGTTTTTT
TRBJ2-7 | . | . | TRBV2 | 16 | CASSEALLGAAEEQYF | TGTGCCAGCAGTGAAGCGCTTCTTGGGGCGGCCGAGGAGCAGTACTTC
TRBJ1-1 | . | . | TRBV6-5 | 15 | CASSSDNQGGTEAFF | TGTGCCAGCTCCTCTGATAACCAGGGTGGCACTGAAGCTTTCTTT
TRBJ2-2 | . | . | TRBV18 | 16 | CASSPSLVDRTGELFF | TGTGCCAGCTCACCAAGCCTAGTCGATAGGACCGGGGAGCTGTTTTTT
TRBJ2-7 | TRBD1 | once | TRBV5-1 | 17 | CASSLASTGAAVGEQYF | TGCGCCAGCAGCTTGGCAAGCACAGGGGCCGCGGTGGGGGAGCAGTACTTC
TRBJ2-7 | . | . | TRBV29-1 | 12 | CSVQRGAYEQYF | TGCAGCGTTCAACGGGGTGCCTACGAGCAGTACTTC
TRBJ2-7 | . | . | TRBV28 | 17 | CASSTQRMGLATDEQYF | TGTGCCAGCAGCACCCAAAGGATGGGGCTAGCGACGGACGAGCAGTACTTC
TRBJ1-1 | TRBD1 | . | TRBV9 | 14 | CASSATGTGTEAFF | TGTGCCAGCAGCGCCACCGGGACAGGGACAGAAGCTTTCTTT
TRBJ2-2 | . | . | TRBV2 | 15 | CASKMTIANTGELFF | TGTGCCAGCAAGATGACAATTGCGAACACCGGGGAGCTGTTTTTT
TRBJ1-2 | . | . | TRBV4-1 | 18 | CASSPTLGAGEGNNGYTF | TGCGCCAGCAGCCCAACTCTAGGGGCAGGGGAGGGAAACAATGGCTACACCTTC
TRBJ1-2 | . | . | TRBV19 | 16 | CASRRGTGPANYGYTF | TGTGCCAGTAGGAGGGGGACGGGTCCGGCTAACTATGGCTACACCTTC
TRBJ2-7 | . | . | TRBV18 | 15 | CASSPRAGVHGEQYF | TGTGCCAGCTCACCACGGGCAGGGGTACACGGCGAGCAGTACTTC
TRBJ2-7 | TRBD2 | . | TRBV11-2 | 13 | CASNGGGPYEQYF | TGTGCCAGCAACGGGGGGGGGCCTTACGAGCAGTACTTC